Presented here are 32 T cell receptor beta chains from one specimen sequenced in a study of cytomegalovirus exposure and HLA in healthy donors (TCRdb year 2017). Library construction relied on the immunoSEQ multiplex PCR assay. For the multiplex PCR, a mixture combining 60 forward primers for TCR Vbeta segments and 13 reverse primers for TCR Jbeta segments was used. This immuneACCESS table, as held by TCRdb, lists in-frame sequences with V and J called but not all clones. Of the missing ones, under half trace to an unresolved V gene in checked studies; the others have no known cause. The sample includes approximately 88,000 clones, with over 75% observed a single time. Together, the top ten hold approximately 5% of the sample. The sequencing input was PBMCs. The receptors here all came from a man younger than 45 in good health and CMV-seropositive.

V gene TRBV4-1 combines with J gene TRBJ1-3; D ambiguous. This CDR3 spans 16 amino acids. Per germline, CDR1 MGHRA and CDR2 YSYEKL. With 1 base removed from V and 2 bases from J, the gap between germline ends came to 12 bases. CDR3 amino acids: CASSQASGRPGNTIYF. CDR3 DNA: TGCGCCAGCAGCCAAGCTTCCGGCAGGCCTGGAAACACCATATATTTT.

The chain is built from TRBV7-6 and TRBJ2-3; D is possibly TRBD2 (7 bases). V was shortened by 1 base and J by 0 bases, with 11 bases between the two germline ends. Looked up from germline, CDR1 is SGHVS and CDR2 is FNYEAQ. This CDR3 contains 16 residues. CDR3 sequence reads: CASSLGRGGSTDTQYF. The DNA of the CDR3 is TGTGCCAGCAGCTTAGGGAGGGGGGGCAGCACAGATACGCAGTATTTT.

The chain links TRBV5-1 to TRBJ2-1; TRBD2 matches at 9 bases. The J segment lost 5 bases and the V segment lost 4 bases, leaving 4 bases of the junction unmatched. The CDR3 is made up of 14 amino acids. Germline CDR1 SGHRS, CDR2 YFSETQ. CDR3 region: CASSQGTSNNEQFF. CDR3 nucleotide sequence: TGCGCCAGCAGCCAAGGGACTAGCAACAATGAGCAGTTCTTC.

The chain uses TRBV6-1 and TRBJ1-1, with D tentatively TRBD1 (6 bases). CDR1 is MNHNS, CDR2 SASEGT, per germline. This CDR3 contains 15 residues. V lost 6 bases, J lost 0 bases, and 14 bases lay in between. The CDR3 coding sequence is TGTGCCAGCAGGGACCAGGGGCTGGTGAACACTGAAGCTTTCTTT. The encoded protein is CASRDQGLVNTEAFF.

The rearrangement uses TRBV27 and TRBJ2-7; D is uncertain. This CDR3 is 13 amino acids long. The germline V gene has CDR1 MNHEY and CDR2 SMNVEV (reference sequence). The germline V and J ends were trimmed by 4 bases and 0 bases, with 7 bases remaining between them. This CDR3 is CASSSLSSYEQYF. The CDR3 DNA reads TGTGCCAGCAGTTCCCTTTCCTCCTACGAGCAGTACTTC.

The V gene is TRBV27, the J gene TRBJ1-1, with 11 bases that match TRBD1. Germline V CDR1 and CDR2: MNHEY, SMNVEV (reference sequence). After removal of 5 bases from V and 5 bases from J, the junction contained 10 bases not matched to a gene. CDR3 size: 16 residues. The CDR3 region is CASSPYGTGGMTEAFF. The CDR3 nucleotides read TGTGCCAGCAGTCCATACGGGACAGGGGGAATGACTGAAGCTTTCTTT.

The rearrangement uses TRBV6-5 and TRBJ2-7; weak D call: TRBD1 (5 bases). The ends were cut back, 0 bases at V and 5 bases at J, with 17 bases in the middle. The CDR3 length is 16 residues. The germline V gene encodes CDR1 MNHEY and CDR2 SVGAGI. CDR3 amino acids: CASSYSKNRQRDEQYF. The CDR3, as DNA: TGTGCCAGCAGTTACTCGAAGAACAGGCAACGGGACGAGCAGTACTTC.

This clone was detected a few times. The chain carries TRBV6-1 and TRBJ2-1; 12 positions match TRBD2. With 5 bases clipped from V and 2 bases from J, the junction kept 1 base outside the gene matches. The CDR3 consists of 15 residues. Germline V gene lookup returns CDR1 MNHNS and CDR2 SASEGT. CDR3 DNA: TGTGCCAGCAGTAGACTAGCGGGGGCCTACAATGAGCAGTTCTTC. The encoded protein is CASSRLAGAYNEQFF.

The V call is TRBV19, the J call TRBJ2-1, with 7 bases fitting TRBD2. The CDR3 extends over 17 amino acids. V shed 4 bases and J 4 bases; nucleotides not matched to a gene: 13. From germline, CDR1 is LNHDA and CDR2 SQIVND (reference sequence). CDR3 residues: CASSSSLGGRWYNEQFF. In DNA form, the CDR3 reads TGTGCCAGTAGTAGTTCCTTAGGCGGGAGATGGTACAATGAGCAGTTCTTC.

This clone was picked up a small number of times. The chain combines TRBV6-5 with TRBJ1-2; 7 bases align to TRBD1. This CDR3 has 14 amino acids. With V trimmed by 5 bases and J by 7 bases, 10 bases remained unmatched. Germline V gene lookup returns CDR1 MNHEY and CDR2 SVGAGI. CDR3 protein: CASSPRWDSSGYTF. The DNA for the CDR3 is TGTGCCAGCAGTCCCCGGTGGGACAGCTCTGGCTACACCTTC.

The chain is built from TRBV29-1 and TRBJ1-2, with 9 bases aligning to TRBD1. Unmatched junction bases numbered 2, after V lost 4 bases and J lost 2 bases. CDR1 and CDR2 (germline): SQVTM, ANQGSEA. The CDR3 sequence is 13 residues long. This CDR3 reads CSVVGQGNYGYTF. DNA for the CDR3: TGCAGCGTTGTGGGACAGGGAAACTATGGCTACACCTTC.

V and J are TRBV27 and TRBJ2-7; 7 nucleotides agree with TRBD2. Germline V gene lookup returns CDR1 MNHEY and CDR2 SMNVEV (reference sequence). The CDR3 totals 16 residues. The J segment lost 0 bases and the V segment lost 1 base, leaving 6 bases of the junction unmatched. CDR3 sequence reads: CASSLLASGGSYEQYF. The CDR3 DNA reads as TGTGCCAGCAGTTTATTGGCTAGCGGAGGCTCCTACGAGCAGTACTTC.

The chain uses TRBV20-1 and TRBJ1-1; a weak D match, TRBD1 (6 bases). There are 11 residues in the CDR3. From germline, CDR1 is DFQATT and CDR2 SNEGSKA (reference sequence). V lost 0 bases and J lost 7, with 6 bases in between. The CDR3 DNA reads TGCAGTGCTAGAGAACAGGGTGAAGCTTTCTTT. This sequence encodes CSAREQGEAFF.

The chain employs TRBV28 and TRBJ2-6; D possibly corresponds to TRBD1 (6 bases). Germline-derived CDR1 and CDR2 are MDHEN and SYDVKM. V was pared by 7 bases and J by 0 bases, with 16 bases between. There are 17 residues in the CDR3. The CDR3 spells CASKLVDSTSGANVLTF. The CDR3, as DNA: TGTGCCAGCAAGCTCGTGGACAGCACCTCTGGGGCCAACGTCCTGACTTTC.

The gene calls are TRBV7-6 and TRBJ1-1, with a tentative D call TRBD1 (5 bases). This CDR3 has 15 amino acids. V lost 2 bases, J lost 0 bases, and 10 bases lay in between. Looked up from germline, CDR1 is SGHVS and CDR2 is FNYEAQ. As DNA, the CDR3 is TGTGCCAGCAGCTTAAAGGGGCGACTGAACACTGAAGCTTTCTTT. This gives the protein CASSLKGRLNTEAFF.

This chain connects TRBV7-9 to TRBJ1-2; D is possibly TRBD1 (5 bases). CDR1 SEHNR and CDR2 FQNEAQ come from the germline V gene (reference sequence). This CDR3 has 12 amino acids. The CDR3 loop reads CATRRGDWGYTF. In nucleotides, the CDR3 is TGTGCTACCCGGAGAGGGGACTGGGGCTACACCTTC.

The chain is built from TRBV28 and TRBJ2-7; 8 bases are shared with TRBD2. Germline CDR1 reads MDHEN; CDR2 reads SYDVKM. The length of the CDR3 is 13 residues. Losses at the gene ends were 7 bases for V and 6 bases for J; bases not matched to a gene: 8. The CDR3 DNA sequence: TGTGCCAGCACCTCGGGAGGGGTCATCGAGCAGTACTTC. This gives the protein CASTSGGVIEQYF. The full variable domain, rest sourced from reference TRBV28 and TRBJ2-7, is DVKVTQSSRYLVKRTGEKVFLECVQDMDHENMFWYRQDPGLGLRLIYFSYDVKMKEKGDIPEGYSVSREKKERFSLILESASTNQTSMYLCASTSGGVIEQYFGPGTRLTVT.

As to this clone: In the same sample, other DNA sequences code for this CDR3. The chain recombines TRBV7-9 with TRBJ1-1, with 7 bases lining up with TRBD1. The junction had 0 bases not matched to a gene; V was cut back by 1 base and J by 4 bases. Germline loops: CDR1 SEHNR, CDR2 FQNEAQ (reference sequence). There are 13 residues in the CDR3. CDR3 nucleotide sequence: TGTGCCAGCAGCTTAGGGACAGGCACTGAAGCTTTCTTT. It specifies CASSLGTGTEAFF.

The rearrangement links TRBV9 to TRBJ2-5; 9 nucleotides align to TRBD1. The tail of the sequence fits TRBJ2-7 better, so the J call may be wrong. Germline CDR1 reads SGDLS; CDR2 reads YYNGEE. This CDR3 contains 15 residues. CDR3: CASSVGTGITYEQYF. The CDR3 coding sequence is TGTGCCAGCAGCGTCGGGACAGGGATAACCTACGAGCAGTACTTC.

CDR3 protein: CASSLSRGAGELFF. The CDR3 nucleotides are TGTGCCAGCAGCTTAAGTCGGGGGGCCGGGGAGCTGTTTTTT. V is TRBV7-3 and J is TRBJ2-2; 7 positions match TRBD2. V dropped 1 base and J dropped 6; count of bases not matched to a gene: 2. This CDR3 is 14 amino acids long. Germline CDR1 and CDR2: SGHTA and FQGTGA.

This sequence joins TRBV15 and TRBJ1-3; maybe TRBD1 (6 bases). The germline V gene has CDR1 LNHNV and CDR2 YYDKDF (reference sequence). This CDR3 has 14 amino acids. Between the trimmed V and J ends, which lost 4 bases and 0 bases, there was a span of 7 bases. The CDR3 DNA follows: TGTGCCACCAGCACCAGGGGCTCTGGAAACACCATATATTTT. It specifies CATSTRGSGNTIYF.

V and J are TRBV19 and TRBJ2-3; D uncertain. V was cut by 6 bases and J by 4 bases, with 14 bases left in between. Germline CDR1 reads LNHDA; CDR2 reads SQIVND (reference sequence). This CDR3 has 14 residues. The CDR3 region has the DNA TGTGCCAGTAGCAACCTCCTAGACCCAGATACGCAGTATTTT. It encodes CASSNLLDPDTQYF.

This chain uses TRBV19 with TRBJ1-3; no clear D gene. From germline, CDR1 is LNHDA and CDR2 SQIVND (reference sequence). CDR3 size: 14 residues. The V gene lost 3 bases and the J gene lost 0 bases, with 6 bases spanning the gap. Here the CDR3 reads CASSMSNSGNTIYF. In DNA form, the CDR3 reads TGTGCCAGTAGTATGAGTAACTCTGGAAACACCATATATTTT.

The gene calls are TRBV2 and TRBJ2-3; the match to TRBD2 covers 8 bases. Trimming at V came to 5 bases and at J to 2 bases, leaving 6 bases not matched to a gene. The CDR3 is 15 amino acids. The germline gives CDR1 SNHLY, CDR2 FYNNEI. CDR3 residues: CASSILAGPTDTQYF. As DNA, the CDR3 is TGTGCCAGCAGTATATTAGCGGGGCCCACAGATACGCAGTATTTT.

V gene TRBV2 combines with J gene TRBJ2-3; 7 positions match TRBD1. The V gene's germline CDR1 is SNHLY and CDR2 FYNNEI. V shed 7 bases and J 5 bases; nucleotides not matched to a gene: 6. This CDR3 region has 13 residues. The CDR3, as DNA: TGTGCCAGCACAAGGGACAGCTTAGATACGCAGTATTTT. Its protein product is CASTRDSLDTQYF.

The V gene is TRBV6-1, the J gene TRBJ1-2, with TRBD1 as a possible D gene (6 bases). The germline CDR1 and CDR2 sequences are MNHNS and SASEGT. The V gene lost 11 bases and the J gene lost 6 bases, with 19 bases spanning the gap. CDR3 size: 13 residues. CDR3 loop: CASSGGAAHGYTF. In nucleotides, the CDR3 is TGTGCCTCTAGTGGGGGCGCGGCGCATGGCTACACCTTC.

The J gene is TRBJ2-5, the V gene TRBV9; TRBD2 matches at 13 bases. Germline assignment: CDR1 SGDLS and CDR2 YYNGEE. The CDR3 extends over 15 amino acids. The junction had 2 bases not matched to a gene; V was cut back by 3 bases and J by 3 bases. The CDR3 loop reads CASSEGLAGEETQYF. In nucleotides, the CDR3 is TGTGCCAGCAGCGAAGGACTAGCGGGGGAAGAGACCCAGTACTTC.

The V and J genes are TRBV10-3 and TRBJ1-4; 9 bases match TRBD1. The CDR3 sequence is 15 residues long. J gave up 7 bases and V 5 bases, and 8 bases lay outside the gene matches. Looked up from germline, CDR1 is ENHRY and CDR2 is SYGVKD. CDR3 in DNA: TGTGCCATCAGTCCAAAACAGGGGGCGGGTGAAAAACTGTTTTTT. Translated: CAISPKQGAGEKLFF.

V gene TRBV7-6 combines with J gene TRBJ2-2, with 8 bases that match TRBD2. The CDR3 loop spans 16 amino acids. The V segment lost 5 bases and the J segment 7 bases; nucleotides outside the gene matches: 12. Germline CDR1 SGHVS, CDR2 FNYEAQ. CDR3 sequence reads: CASSPGPGGAHGELFF. The CDR3 DNA sequence: TGTGCCAGCAGCCCAGGGCCCGGGGGGGCCCACGGGGAGCTGTTTTTT.

The chain couples TRBV27 to TRBJ1-2, with 9 bases lining up with TRBD1. The CDR3 consists of 19 residues. Looked up from germline, CDR1 is MNHEY and CDR2 is SMNVEV (reference sequence). Trimming took 6 bases from V and 2 from J; bases not matched to a gene: 19. The CDR3 here is CASRSLSGTGFNGNYGYTF. CDR3 nucleotides: TGTGCCAGCAGGAGCCTCTCCGGGACAGGGTTTAACGGGAACTATGGCTACACCTTC.

V usage is TRBV28 and J usage is TRBJ2-4, with D maybe TRBD2 (6 bases). V lost 2 bases to trimming and J lost 8 bases, with 13 bases between them. CDR3 length: 14 amino acids. Germline assignment: CDR1 MDHEN and CDR2 SYDVKM. The CDR3 is CASSLIGGGDIQYF. For the CDR3, the DNA is TGTGCCAGCAGTTTAATCGGGGGAGGAGACATTCAGTACTTC. Variable domain in full (rest from reference TRBV28 and TRBJ2-4): DVKVTQSSRYLVKRTGEKVFLECVQDMDHENMFWYRQDPGLGLRLIYFSYDVKMKEKGDIPEGYSVSREKKERFSLILESASTNQTSMYLCASSLIGGGDIQYFGAGTRLSVL.

V is TRBV5-8 and J is TRBJ1-2, with 7 bases fitting TRBD1. Per germline, CDR1 SGHTS and CDR2 YDEGEE. This CDR3 has 14 residues. With 4 bases clipped from V and 4 bases from J, the junction kept 7 bases outside the gene matches. CDR3 sequence (DNA): TGTGCCAGCAGCAGTACAGGGGTAGGCTATGGCTACACCTTC. This encodes CASSSTGVGYGYTF.